Only a few counts were recorded for the clone carrying this TCR beta chain. These data belong to a study of T-cell memory formation after mild COVID-19. The germline V gene has CDR1 SGHVS and CDR2 FNYEAQ. This CDR3 spans 16 amino acids. V gave up 1 base and J gave up 0 bases, with 11 bases separating them. Amplification by 5'RACE using constant-segment primers produced TCR alpha and TCR beta cDNA libraries that carried sample barcodes and UMIs. TCRdb called the 5' RACE reads again in MiXCR, with one record for every CDR3 protein. This sample has just over 300,000 distinct CDR3 sequences, with 19% found just once.

This TCR was sampled from a man aged 18 to 29 who had mild COVID-19 (a few samples of this study predate the infection). Cell type and time point are not known. Sequenced material: PBMCs or a T cell subset sorted from them (not recorded which). The chain employs TRBV7-6 and TRBJ2-3; perhaps TRBD1 as D (5 bases). The DNA of the CDR3 is TGTGCCAGCAGCTTAGGTTGGGGCCGCAGCACAGATACGCAGTATTTT. This sequence encodes CASSLGWGRSTDTQYF.